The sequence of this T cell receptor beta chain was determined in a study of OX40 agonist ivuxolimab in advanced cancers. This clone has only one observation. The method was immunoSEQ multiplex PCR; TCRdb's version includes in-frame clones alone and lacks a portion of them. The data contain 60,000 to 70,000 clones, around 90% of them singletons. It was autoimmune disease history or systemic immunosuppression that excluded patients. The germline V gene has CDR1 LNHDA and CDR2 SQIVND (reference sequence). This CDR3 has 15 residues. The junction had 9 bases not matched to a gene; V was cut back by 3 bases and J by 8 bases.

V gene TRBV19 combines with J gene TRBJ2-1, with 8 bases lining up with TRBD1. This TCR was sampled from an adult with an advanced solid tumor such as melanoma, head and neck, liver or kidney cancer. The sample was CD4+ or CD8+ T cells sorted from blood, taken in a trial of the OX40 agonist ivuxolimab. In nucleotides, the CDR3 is TGTGCCAGTAGTATGCCGGGGACAGGTGGTTATGAGCAGTTCTTC. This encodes CASSMPGTGGYEQFF.